This entry lists 18 T cell receptor beta chains sequenced from one sample in a study of T cell repertoires in cytomegalovirus infection. These receptors' targets are unknown. TCRdb fed the reads into MiXCR, producing one record per CDR3 protein. This sample has 900,000 to 950,000 distinct CDR3 sequences; around 32% occur once, and the top ten carry around 15%. Sequenced here: cultured CD8+ T cells from PBMCs, sampled from culture after CMV antigen stimulation. These receptor sequences come from a human donor in good health (CMV status not recorded). Some clones in this sample may be carry-over from other donors' samples.

Comment on this clonotype: This may stem from a read error, because a much larger clone lies one nucleotide away. V is TRBV7-2 and J is TRBJ2-3; 7 bases match TRBD2. V was clipped by 10 bases and J by 5 bases; unmatched bases: 12. Germline CDR1 and CDR2: SGHTA and FQGNSA. The CDR3 consists of 14 residues. CDR3 nucleotides: TGTGCCAACATTTCCGGCGGGAGCGGAGATACGCAGTATTTT. Amino acids: CANISGGSGDTQYF.

V is TRBV6-5 and J is TRBJ2-1; D remains ambiguous. V dropped 0 bases and J dropped 6 bases, with 9 bases sitting between them. The germline CDR1 and CDR2 sequences are MNHEY and SVGAGI. The CDR3 is 14 residues long. The CDR3 region is CASSYSSPANEQFF. The CDR3 DNA is TGTGCCAGCAGTTACTCGTCCCCGGCCAATGAGCAGTTCTTC.

This clonotype was seen only a few times. The chain couples TRBV2 to TRBJ2-5; D not certain. The V gene's germline CDR1 is SNHLY and CDR2 FYNNEI. The CDR3 is 13 residues long. V lost 1 base and J 6 bases, leaving 9 bases between the germline ends. CDR3 DNA: TGTGCCAGCAGTGAAGTAGACGAAAAGACCCAGTACTTC. It encodes CASSEVDEKTQYF.

On this clonotype itself: At one boundary the junction diverges from the germline segment, which might be a read error. The chain couples TRBV27 to TRBJ1-1; D is perhaps TRBD1 (5 bases). Germline-derived CDR1 and CDR2 are MNHEY and SMNVEV (reference sequence). The CDR3 length is 14 residues. CDR3 in amino acids: CATSGTGMNTEAFF. Written as DNA, the CDR3 is TGTGCCACCAGTGGGACGGGAATGAACACTGAAGCTTTCTTT.

This clonotype has ten or more counts. The rearrangement joins TRBV7-6 to TRBJ1-2; D might be TRBD1 (6 bases). The length of the CDR3 is 14 residues. Trimming removed 4 bases at V and 4 bases at J, with 13 bases between. CDR1 SGHVS and CDR2 FNYEAQ come from the germline V gene. The CDR3, as DNA: TGTGCCAGCAGCTCCCCGGGGGGGGCCTATGGCTACACCTTC. The encoded protein is CASSSPGGAYGYTF.

This clonotype was counted at least ten times. The genes are TRBV4-2 and TRBJ1-3, with D perhaps TRBD1 (5 bases). The CDR3 has 15 amino acids. In germline, CDR1 is LGHNA, CDR2 YNFKEQ. V was trimmed by 1 base and J by 0 bases, leaving 7 bases between them. CDR3 residues: CASSQGDGSGNTIYF. CDR3 bases: TGTGCCAGCAGCCAAGGGGACGGCTCTGGAAACACCATATATTTT.

The chain employs TRBV10-3 and TRBJ1-1; 7 bases are shared with TRBD1. Trimming cost V 2 bases and J 6 bases; bases outside gene matches: 0. CDR1 and CDR2 from the germline V gene are ENHRY and SYGVKD. This CDR3 comprises 12 residues. The CDR3, as DNA: TGTGCCATCAGTGAGGACAGGGCTGAAGCTTTCTTT. Protein sequence: CAISEDRAEAFF.

This clonotype occurred a few times. As DNA, the CDR3 is TGTGCCAGCAGCCCCCGACTAGCGATTACCTACGAGCAGTACTTC. Amino acid sequence: CASSPRLAITYEQYF. This chain joins TRBV7-9 and TRBJ2-7; 8 nucleotides agree with TRBD2. With V trimmed by 5 bases and J by 2 bases, 8 bases remained unmatched. The germline V gene encodes CDR1 SEHNR and CDR2 FQNEAQ (reference sequence). The CDR3 consists of 15 residues.

In this sample, this clonotype turned up a few times. The chain is built from TRBV6-1 and TRBJ2-3; 11 bases agree with TRBD1. Looked up from germline, CDR1 is MNHNS and CDR2 is SASEGT. CDR3 length: 16 residues. After removal of 6 bases from V and 5 bases from J, the junction contained 10 bases not matched to a gene. The CDR3 region is CASRGTGGIDGDTQYF. CDR3 coding DNA: TGTGCCAGCAGGGGGACAGGGGGGATTGACGGAGATACGCAGTATTTT.

This clonotype turned up a few times. This chain joins TRBV7-9 and TRBJ1-1; D gene ambiguous. This CDR3 is built from 15 residues. Germline assignment: CDR1 SEHNR and CDR2 FQNEAQ (reference sequence). Trimming left V 1 base short and J 1 base short, with 10 bases between. CDR3 DNA: TGTGCCAGCAGCTTAGGTGGTTGGGGGAACACTGAAGCTTTCTTT. Translated, it gives CASSLGGWGNTEAFF.

The chain has TRBV29-1 and TRBJ1-1; D is undetermined. The CDR3 consists of 10 residues. Germline V gene sequence: CDR1 SQVTM, CDR2 ANQGSEA. With 7 bases removed from V and 8 bases from J, the gap between germline ends came to 11 bases. The CDR3 spells CSAREGEAFF. In DNA form, the CDR3 reads TGCAGCGCACGGGAGGGAGAAGCTTTCTTT.

The chain links TRBV11-2 to TRBJ1-1; 8 bases align to TRBD1. The CDR3 is 17 residues long. The V gene's germline CDR1 is SGHAT and CDR2 FQNNGV. V trimming: 5 bases; J trimming: 1 base; junction bases outside the gene matches: 12. The CDR3 reads CASSLLPDRGRNTEAFF. CDR3 nucleotide sequence: TGTGCCAGCAGCCTCCTCCCCGACAGGGGCCGGAACACTGAAGCTTTCTTT.

This clonotype was recorded a few times. CDR3 loop: CASQQGASEAFF. As DNA, the CDR3 is TGTGCCAGCCAGCAGGGCGCTAGTGAAGCTTTCTTT. V usage is TRBV27 and J usage is TRBJ1-1; TRBD1 is a possible D gene (5 bases). Germline-derived CDR1 and CDR2 are MNHEY and SMNVEV (reference sequence). The CDR3 contains 12 residues. V was clipped by 8 bases and J by 7 bases, with 14 bases between them.

V and J are TRBV3-1 and TRBJ2-1; 7 positions match TRBD2. The CDR3 runs to 15 residues. The germline V gene encodes CDR1 LGHDT and CDR2 YNNKEL (reference sequence). V lost 0 bases to trimming and J lost 8 bases; unmatched junction nucleotides: 7. The CDR3 loop reads CASSQDTLAVDEQFF. CDR3 bases: TGTGCCAGCAGCCAAGATACGCTAGCGGTCGATGAGCAGTTCTTC.

This clonotype showed up just a few times. This rearrangement joins TRBV4-1 to TRBJ2-7, with a possible D match to TRBD1 (7 bases). The CDR3 covers 16 residues. Germline V gene data show CDR1 as MGHRA and CDR2 as YSYEKL. Trimming removed 1 base at V and 0 bases at J, with 13 bases between. The CDR3 DNA reads as TGCGCCAGCAGCCAAGCGGCAGGGGGGCCCTCCTACGAGCAGTACGTC. It encodes CASSQAAGGPSYEQYV.

The chain links TRBV7-3 to TRBJ1-6, with a possible D match to TRBD1 (6 bases). The V end was cut by 0 bases, the J end by 4 bases, with 10 bases between. In germline, CDR1 is SGHTA, CDR2 FQGTGA. The CDR3 loop spans 16 amino acids. The CDR3 DNA sequence: TGTGCCAGCAGCTTAACCCCAGGGGCGTATAATTCACCCCTCCACTTT. This encodes CASSLTPGAYNSPLHF.

Ten or more counts support this clonotype. V is TRBV7-4 and J is TRBJ2-7, with D possibly matching TRBD2 (6 bases). V lost 0 bases and J 1 base, leaving 16 bases between the germline ends. CDR1 is SGHVT, CDR2 SQSDAQ, per germline. The CDR3 sequence is 17 residues long. DNA of the CDR3: TGTGCCAGCAGCTTAGCCAAAGGGAGGTTGGAGTCCTACGAGCAGTACGTC. This sequence encodes CASSLAKGRLESYEQYV.

The chain uses TRBV5-1 and TRBJ1-1; 10 nucleotides line up with TRBD1. The trim removed 4 bases at V and 8 bases at J, leaving 17 bases unmatched. The CDR3 is 17 residues long. In germline, CDR1 is SGHRS, CDR2 YFSETQ. CDR3 amino acids: CASSGGTGVFRESEAFF. DNA for the CDR3: TGCGCCAGCAGCGGGGGGACAGGGGTTTTTCGCGAATCGGAAGCTTTCTTT.